The rows below give T cell receptor beta chains drawn from one sample of a study of CD8+ T cells in alopecia areata. The method was immunoSEQ multiplex PCR; TCRdb's version includes in-frame clones alone and lacks a portion of them. In the table there are about 180,000 clones, about 53% of which are singletons. The sequenced sample was CD8+ T cells sorted from blood, obtained at week 24, from a patient treated with tofacitinib. The origin of the receptors is a human donor with alopecia areata. CDR3s include the opening cysteine and the closing phenylalanine or tryptophan. Fields, in order: clone size, J gene, V gene, D gene, CDR3 protein, CDR3 DNA. The D gene is left open where the match is weak. Not all rows give a size; the values are once, few, many and, for expanded clones, a class.

NA | TRBJ2-7 | TRBV27 | NA | CASSTGTYEQYF | TGTGCCAGCAGTACCGGGACCTACGAGCAGTACTTC
NA | TRBJ2-1 | TRBV7-9 | NA | CASSKGGNPAINEQFF | TGTGCCAGCAGCAAGGGGGGGAATCCTGCCATCAATGAGCAGTTCTTC
NA | TRBJ2-1 | TRBV19 | NA | CASSMAPNVGNEQFF | TGTGCCAGTAGTATGGCGCCCAATGTAGGCAATGAGCAGTTCTTC
few | TRBJ2-3 | TRBV6-5 | NA | CASTLNPLRDTQYF | TGTGCCAGCACCCTCAACCCCTTAAGGGATACGCAGTATTTT
NA | TRBJ2-1 | TRBV2 | NA | CASSERQGSKNEQFF | TGTGCCAGCAGTGAACGGCAGGGTAGTAAGAATGAGCAGTTCTTC
NA | TRBJ1-2 | TRBV25-1 | TRBD1 | CASSGDREPYGYTF | TGTGCCAGCAGTGGCGACAGGGAGCCTTATGGCTACACCTTC
once | TRBJ1-2 | TRBV4-3 | NA | CASSQDQGTHGYTF | TGCGCCAGCAGCCAAGATCAGGGGACCCATGGCTACACCTTC
NA | TRBJ1-5 | TRBV5-1 | TRBD1 | CASSIGQGANQPQHF | TGCGCCAGCAGCATCGGGCAGGGGGCAAATCAGCCCCAGCATTTT
NA | TRBJ2-1 | TRBV6-5 | TRBD1 | CASSSSGQVVHEQFF | TGTGCCAGCAGTTCCTCAGGACAGGTAGTCCATGAGCAGTTCTTC
NA | TRBJ2-1 | TRBV6-1 | NA | CASSEGAGGNEQFF | TGTGCCAGCAGTGAAGGGGCAGGGGGGAATGAGCAGTTCTTC
NA | TRBJ2-3 | TRBV5-1 | NA | CASSPPHRSSSDTQYF | TGCGCCAGCAGCCCGCCGCACCGATCGTCCTCAGATACGCAGTATTTT
NA | TRBJ2-1 | TRBV14 | TRBD2 | CASSQEGAGGNEQFF | TGTGCCAGCAGCCAAGAAGGAGCGGGGGGCAATGAGCAGTTCTTC
NA | TRBJ2-5 | TRBV6-5 | NA | CASSYGREETQYF | TGTGCCAGCAGTTACGGCAGGGAAGAGACCCAGTACTTC
NA | TRBJ2-7 | TRBV9 | NA | CASGGPSYEQYF | TGTGCCAGCGGGGGGCCGAGCTACGAGCAGTACTTC
few | TRBJ2-7 | TRBV5-1 | TRBD1 | CASSAGTGGYEQYF | TGCGCCAGCAGCGCTGGGACAGGGGGCTACGAGCAGTACTTC
NA | TRBJ1-2 | TRBV10-3 | NA | CAIYDSSDVARFGYTF | TGTGCCATCTACGACTCCTCCGACGTTGCGCGATTCGGCTACACCTTC
NA | TRBJ2-1 | TRBV25-1 | NA | CASSEYNNEQFF | TGTGCCAGCAGTGAATATAACAATGAGCAGTTCTTC
once | TRBJ2-7 | TRBV5-1 | TRBD1 | CASSSTGEQYF | TGCGCCAGCAGCTCGACAGGGGAGCAGTACTTC
NA | TRBJ1-5 | TRBV7-6 | NA | CASSSGAGNQPQHF | TGTGCCAGCAGCTCAGGGGCGGGCAATCAGCCCCAGCATTTT
few | TRBJ1-1 | TRBV29-1 | TRBD1 | CSVGTGGLVNTEAFF | TGCAGCGTGGGGACAGGGGGCTTGGTGAACACTGAAGCTTTCTTT
NA | TRBJ2-5 | TRBV29-1 | NA | CSVGDGPVETQYF | TGCAGCGTGGGGGACGGGCCGGTTGAGACCCAGTACTTC
few | TRBJ1-1 | TRBV4-3 | NA | CASSHTRGTEAFF | TGCGCCAGCAGCCATACGCGGGGCACTGAAGCTTTCTTT
NA | TRBJ2-3 | TRBV27 | TRBD2 | CASSPLGSGGTDTQYF | TGTGCCAGCAGTCCCCTTGGCAGCGGGGGCACAGATACGCAGTATTTT
few | TRBJ1-1 | TRBV29-1 | NA | CSVEGVGQEAFF | TGCAGCGTTGAAGGTGTGGGCCAGGAAGCTTTCTTT
few | TRBJ1-2 | TRBV21-1 | NA | CASSIKGTIYGYTF | TGTGCCAGCAGCATAAAAGGGACCATCTATGGCTACACCTTC
few | TRBJ2-7 | TRBV18 | TRBD1 | CASSPGTAGSDEQYF | TGTGCCAGCTCACCCGGGACAGCCGGCTCGGACGAGCAGTACTTC
NA | TRBJ2-3 | TRBV11-2 | NA | CASSFSTSTDTQYF | TGTGCCAGCAGCTTTAGCACTAGCACAGATACGCAGTATTTT